This T cell receptor (beta chain) was identified in a study of blood T cell repertoires in COVID-19. Libraries were prepared by immunoSEQ multiplex PCR; TCRdb keeps only in-frame clonotypes and omits some of them. This table holds about 390,000 clones, around 87% found once. Trimming pared 0 bases from V and 7 bases from J, leaving 11 bases between. The V gene's germline CDR1 is SGDLS and CDR2 YYNGEE. The CDR3 is 13 amino acids. Those enrolled in Seattle joined during active infection and were followed longitudinally afterward. The chain joins TRBV9 to TRBJ2-7; tentative D call: TRBD2 (6 bases). This clonotype originated in a woman aged 60 to 75 with COVID-19, enrolled during active disease. Input material: peripheral blood. In nucleotides, the CDR3 is TGTGCCAGCAGCGTAGGCGGGGTCGGAGAGCAGTACTTC. Translating it yields CASSVGGVGEQYF.